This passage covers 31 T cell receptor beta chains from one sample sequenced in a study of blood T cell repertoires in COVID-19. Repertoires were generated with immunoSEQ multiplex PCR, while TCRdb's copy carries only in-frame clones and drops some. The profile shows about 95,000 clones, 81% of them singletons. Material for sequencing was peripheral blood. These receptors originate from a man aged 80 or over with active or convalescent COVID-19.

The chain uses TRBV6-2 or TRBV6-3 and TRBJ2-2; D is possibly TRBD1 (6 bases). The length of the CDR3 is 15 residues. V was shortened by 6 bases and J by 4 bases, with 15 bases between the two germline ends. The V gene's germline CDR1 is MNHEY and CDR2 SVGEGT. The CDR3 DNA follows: TGTGCCAGCAGCTCTCTCGAAGGGGGCACCGGGGAGCTGTTTTTT. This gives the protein CASSSLEGGTGELFF.

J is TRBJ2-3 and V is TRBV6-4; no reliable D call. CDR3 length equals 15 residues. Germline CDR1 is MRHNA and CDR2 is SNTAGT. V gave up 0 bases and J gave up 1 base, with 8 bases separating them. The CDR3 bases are TGTGCCAGCAGTGACTCGTACTCCCGCACAGATACGCAGTATTTT. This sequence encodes CASSDSYSRTDTQYF.

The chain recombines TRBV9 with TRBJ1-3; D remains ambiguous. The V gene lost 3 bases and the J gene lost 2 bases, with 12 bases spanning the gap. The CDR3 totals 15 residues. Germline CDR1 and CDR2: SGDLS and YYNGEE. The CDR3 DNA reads TGTGCCAGCAGCGCTTTGGGAGGGACTGGAAACACCATATATTTT. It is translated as CASSALGGTGNTIYF. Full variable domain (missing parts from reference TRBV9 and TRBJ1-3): DSGVTQTPKHLITATGQRVTLRCSPRSGDLSVYWYQQSLDQGLQFLIQYYNGEERAKGNILERFSAQQFPDLHSELNLSSLELGDSALYFCASSALGGTGNTIYFGEGSWLTVV.

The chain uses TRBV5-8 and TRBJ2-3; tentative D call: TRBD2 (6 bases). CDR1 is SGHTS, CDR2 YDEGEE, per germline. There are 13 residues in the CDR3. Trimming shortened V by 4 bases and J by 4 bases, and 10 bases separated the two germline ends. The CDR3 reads CASSAPGADTQYF. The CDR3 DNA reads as TGTGCCAGCAGCGCCCCGGGGGCAGATACGCAGTATTTT. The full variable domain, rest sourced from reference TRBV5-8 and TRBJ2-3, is EAGVTQSPTHLIKTRGQQATLRCSPISGHTSVYWYQQALGLGLQFLLWYDEGEERNRGNFPPRFSGRQFPNYSSELNVNALELEDSALYLCASSAPGADTQYFGPGTRLTVL.

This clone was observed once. The CDR3, as DNA: TGTGCCAGCACCACCCCTATGTCGTCAAATGAAAAACTGTTTTTT. Amino acid sequence: CASTTPMSSNEKLFF. The chain carries TRBV28 and TRBJ1-4; D is uncertain. Germline V lookup: CDR1 MDHEN, CDR2 SYDVKM. Trimming pared 7 bases from V and 5 bases from J, leaving 17 bases between. The CDR3 covers 15 residues.

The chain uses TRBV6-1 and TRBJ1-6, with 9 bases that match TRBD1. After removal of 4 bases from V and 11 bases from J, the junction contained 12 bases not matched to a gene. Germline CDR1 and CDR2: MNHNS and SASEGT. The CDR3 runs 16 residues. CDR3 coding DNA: TGTGCCAGCAGTGTAAGCTCCGGGACAGGGAGGACACCCCTCCACTTT. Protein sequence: CASSVSSGTGRTPLHF.

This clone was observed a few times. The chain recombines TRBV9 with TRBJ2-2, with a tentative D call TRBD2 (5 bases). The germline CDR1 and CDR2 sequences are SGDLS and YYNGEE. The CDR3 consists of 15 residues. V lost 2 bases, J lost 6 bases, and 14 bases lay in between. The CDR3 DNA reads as TGTGCCAGCAGCGTTAGGTCCCACGGGGCCGGGGAGCTGTTTTTT. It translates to CASSVRSHGAGELFF.

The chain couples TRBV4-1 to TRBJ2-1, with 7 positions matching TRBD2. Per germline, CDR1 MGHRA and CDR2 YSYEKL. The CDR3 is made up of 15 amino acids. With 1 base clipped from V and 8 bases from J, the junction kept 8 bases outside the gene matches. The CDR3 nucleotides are TGCGCCAGCAGCCAAGGGGTGGGGGGGATCTATGAGCAGTTCTTC. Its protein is CASSQGVGGIYEQFF.

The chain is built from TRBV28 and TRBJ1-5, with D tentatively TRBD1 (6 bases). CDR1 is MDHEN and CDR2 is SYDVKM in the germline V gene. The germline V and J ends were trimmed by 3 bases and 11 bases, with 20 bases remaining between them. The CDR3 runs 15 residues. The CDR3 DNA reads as TGTGCCAGCAGTTTTTCGGACAGTTACCTTCTGGCCCAGCATTTT. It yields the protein CASSFSDSYLLAQHF.

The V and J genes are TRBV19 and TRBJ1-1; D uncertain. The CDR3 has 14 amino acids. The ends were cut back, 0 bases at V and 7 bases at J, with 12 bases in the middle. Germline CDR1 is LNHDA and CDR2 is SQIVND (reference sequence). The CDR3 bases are TGTGCCAGTAGTATAGAATACTTGGGAGTTGAAGCTTTCTTT. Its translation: CASSIEYLGVEAFF.

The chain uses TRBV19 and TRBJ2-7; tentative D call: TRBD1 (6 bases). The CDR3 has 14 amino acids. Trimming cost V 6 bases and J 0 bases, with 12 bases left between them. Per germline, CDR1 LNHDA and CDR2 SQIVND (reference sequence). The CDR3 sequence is CASSPTGSSYEQYF. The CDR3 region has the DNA TGTGCCAGTAGCCCGACAGGCAGCTCCTACGAGCAGTACTTC.

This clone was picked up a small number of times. The CDR3 reads CASSYSRDGQTSVGQPQHF. The CDR3 DNA reads TGTGCCAGCAGTTACTCGCGCGACGGACAGACCTCGGTTGGCCAGCCCCAGCATTTT. V is TRBV6-2 or TRBV6-3 and J is TRBJ1-5, with D perhaps TRBD1 (6 bases). The CDR3 is made up of 19 amino acids. Per the germline V gene, CDR1 is MNHEY and CDR2 is SVGEGT. The ends were cut back, 0 bases at V and 7 bases at J, with 25 bases in the middle.

The CDR3: CASRLMGEGNQPQHF. The DNA of the CDR3 is TGTGCCAGCAGACTGATGGGGGAGGGCAATCAGCCCCAGCATTTT. The chain uses TRBV6-5 and TRBJ1-5; possible D gene TRBD1, 5 bases. CDR3 size: 15 residues. Per the germline V gene, CDR1 is MNHEY and CDR2 is SVGAGI. V lost 6 bases and J 2 bases, leaving 14 bases between the germline ends.

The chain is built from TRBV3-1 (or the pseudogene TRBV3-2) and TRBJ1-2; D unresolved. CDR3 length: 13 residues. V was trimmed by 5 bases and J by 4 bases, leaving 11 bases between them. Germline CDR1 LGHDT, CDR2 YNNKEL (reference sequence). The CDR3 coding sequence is TGTGCCAGCAGCGATGAGGGAGGCTATGGCTACACCTTC. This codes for CASSDEGGYGYTF.

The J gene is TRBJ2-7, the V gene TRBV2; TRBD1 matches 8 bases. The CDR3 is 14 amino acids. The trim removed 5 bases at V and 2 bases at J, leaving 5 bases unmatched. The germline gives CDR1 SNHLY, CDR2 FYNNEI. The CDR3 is CASSFRTGPYEQYF. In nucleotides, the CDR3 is TGTGCCAGCAGTTTTCGGACAGGGCCCTACGAGCAGTACTTC.

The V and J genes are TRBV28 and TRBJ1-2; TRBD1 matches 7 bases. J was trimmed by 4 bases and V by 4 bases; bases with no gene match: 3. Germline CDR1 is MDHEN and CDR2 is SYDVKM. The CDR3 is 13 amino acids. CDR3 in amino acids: CASSWDRTYGYTF. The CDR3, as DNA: TGTGCCAGCAGTTGGGACAGAACCTATGGCTACACCTTC.

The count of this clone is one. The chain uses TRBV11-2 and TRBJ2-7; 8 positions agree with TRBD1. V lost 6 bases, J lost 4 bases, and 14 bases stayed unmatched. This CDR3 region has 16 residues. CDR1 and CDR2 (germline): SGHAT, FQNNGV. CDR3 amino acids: CASRHTGTGPLYEQYF. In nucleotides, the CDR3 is TGTGCCAGCAGACATACCGGGACAGGACCCTTGTACGAGCAGTACTTC.

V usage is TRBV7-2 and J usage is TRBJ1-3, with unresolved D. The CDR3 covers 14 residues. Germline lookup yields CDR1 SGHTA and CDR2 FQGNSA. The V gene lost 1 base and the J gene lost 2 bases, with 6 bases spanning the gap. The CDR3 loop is CASSLGAAGNTIYF. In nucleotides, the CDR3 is TGTGCCAGCAGCTTAGGGGCTGCTGGAAACACCATATATTTT.

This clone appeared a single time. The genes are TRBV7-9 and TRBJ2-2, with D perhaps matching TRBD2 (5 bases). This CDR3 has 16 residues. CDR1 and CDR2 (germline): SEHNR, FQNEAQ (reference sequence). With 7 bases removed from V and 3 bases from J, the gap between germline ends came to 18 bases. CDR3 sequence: CASNYWRPSDTGELFF. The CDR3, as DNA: TGTGCCAGCAACTACTGGAGGCCCAGTGACACCGGGGAGCTGTTTTTT.

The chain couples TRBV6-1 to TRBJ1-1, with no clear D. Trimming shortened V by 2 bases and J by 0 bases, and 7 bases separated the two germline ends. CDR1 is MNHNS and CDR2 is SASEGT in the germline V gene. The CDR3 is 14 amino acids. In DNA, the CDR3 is TGTGCCAGCAGTGAATGGCCCATGAACACTGAAGCTTTCTTT. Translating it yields CASSEWPMNTEAFF.

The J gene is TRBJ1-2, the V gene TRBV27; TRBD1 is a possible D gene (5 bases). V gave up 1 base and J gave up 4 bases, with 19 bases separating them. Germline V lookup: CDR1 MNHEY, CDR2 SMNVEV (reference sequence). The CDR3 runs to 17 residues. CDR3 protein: CASSLYYGEPGGYGYTF. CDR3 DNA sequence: TGTGCCAGCAGTTTATACTACGGGGAGCCGGGGGGCTATGGCTACACCTTC.

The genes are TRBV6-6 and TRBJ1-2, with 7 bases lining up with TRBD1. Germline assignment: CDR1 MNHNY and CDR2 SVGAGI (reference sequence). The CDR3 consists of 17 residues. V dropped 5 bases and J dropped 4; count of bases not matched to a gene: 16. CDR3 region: CASSPKIGRDSLYGYTF. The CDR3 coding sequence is TGTGCCAGCAGTCCTAAAATTGGACGGGACAGCCTCTATGGCTACACCTTC.

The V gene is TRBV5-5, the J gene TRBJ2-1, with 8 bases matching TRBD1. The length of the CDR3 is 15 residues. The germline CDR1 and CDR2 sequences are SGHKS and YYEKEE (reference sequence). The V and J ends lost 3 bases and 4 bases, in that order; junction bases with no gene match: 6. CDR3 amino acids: CASSSGTGAYNEQFF. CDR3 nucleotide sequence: TGTGCCAGCAGCTCCGGGACAGGCGCTTACAATGAGCAGTTCTTC.

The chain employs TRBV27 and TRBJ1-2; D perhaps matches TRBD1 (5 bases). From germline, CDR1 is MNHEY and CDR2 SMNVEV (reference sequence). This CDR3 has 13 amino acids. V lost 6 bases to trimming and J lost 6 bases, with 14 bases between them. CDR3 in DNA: TGTGCCAGCAGGTCCTTAGGGGTCAATGGCTACACCTTC. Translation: CASRSLGVNGYTF.

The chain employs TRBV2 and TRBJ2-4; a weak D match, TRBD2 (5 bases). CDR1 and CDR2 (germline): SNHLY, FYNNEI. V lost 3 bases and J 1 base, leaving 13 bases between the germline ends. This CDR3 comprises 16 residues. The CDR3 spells CASSDLRGLAKNIQYF. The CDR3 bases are TGTGCCAGCAGTGATCTGCGCGGGTTGGCCAAAAACATTCAGTACTTC.

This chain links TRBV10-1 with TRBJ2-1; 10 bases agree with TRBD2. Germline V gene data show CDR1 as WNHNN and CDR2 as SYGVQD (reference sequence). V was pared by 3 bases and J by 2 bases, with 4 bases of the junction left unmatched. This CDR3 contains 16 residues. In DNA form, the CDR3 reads TGCGCCAGCAGTGACCCTAGCGGGGGTCCCTACAATGAGCAGTTCTTC. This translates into CASSDPSGGPYNEQFF.

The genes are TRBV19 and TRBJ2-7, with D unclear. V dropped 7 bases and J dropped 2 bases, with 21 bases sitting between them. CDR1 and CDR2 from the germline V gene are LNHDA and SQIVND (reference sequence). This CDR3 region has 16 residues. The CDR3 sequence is CASTPRNGPRPYEQYF. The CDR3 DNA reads TGTGCCAGTACCCCCCGAAACGGTCCTAGGCCCTACGAGCAGTACTTC.

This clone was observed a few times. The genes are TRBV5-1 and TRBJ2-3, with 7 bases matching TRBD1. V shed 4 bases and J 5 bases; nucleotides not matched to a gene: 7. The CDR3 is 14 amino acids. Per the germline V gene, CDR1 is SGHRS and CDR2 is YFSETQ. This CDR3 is CASSERQGKDTQYF. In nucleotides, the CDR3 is TGCGCCAGCAGCGAACGACAGGGCAAAGATACGCAGTATTTT.

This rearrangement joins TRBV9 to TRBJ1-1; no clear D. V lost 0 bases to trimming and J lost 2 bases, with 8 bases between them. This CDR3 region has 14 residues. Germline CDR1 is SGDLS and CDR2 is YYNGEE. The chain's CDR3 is CASSVVAGNTEAFF. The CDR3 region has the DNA TGTGCCAGCAGCGTAGTTGCCGGTAACACTGAAGCTTTCTTT.

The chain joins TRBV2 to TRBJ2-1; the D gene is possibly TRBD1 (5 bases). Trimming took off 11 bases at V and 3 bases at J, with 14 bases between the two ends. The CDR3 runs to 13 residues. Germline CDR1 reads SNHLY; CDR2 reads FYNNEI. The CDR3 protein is CAGHQDSYNEQFF. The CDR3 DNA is TGTGCCGGCCATCAAGACAGCTACAATGAGCAGTTCTTC.

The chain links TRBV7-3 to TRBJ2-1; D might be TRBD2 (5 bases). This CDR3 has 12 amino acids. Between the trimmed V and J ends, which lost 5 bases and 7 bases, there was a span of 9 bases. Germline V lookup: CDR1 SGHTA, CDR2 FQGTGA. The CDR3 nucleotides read TGTGCCAGCAGCAACCCGGGGAATGAGCAGTTCTTC. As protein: CASSNPGNEQFF.